This T cell receptor beta chain was observed in a study of blood T cell repertoires in COVID-19. TCRdb's table, derived via immunoSEQ multiplex PCR, lists solely in-frame clones and lacks some. The top ten hold roughly 1.4% of the sample, which has hundreds of thousands of clones, around 86% seen once. There are 15 residues in the CDR3. Germline-derived CDR1 and CDR2 are LGHDT and YNNKEL (reference sequence). Trimming at V came to 4 bases and at J to 5 bases, leaving 8 bases not matched to a gene. This chain uses TRBV3-1 (or the pseudogene TRBV3-2) with TRBJ1-1, with 9 bases aligning to TRBD1. This TCR came from a woman aged 30 to 39 with active or convalescent COVID-19. Sequencing was done on a sample of peripheral blood. The CDR3 region is CASSPTGGFDTEAFF. CDR3 DNA sequence: TGTGCCAGCAGCCCTACAGGGGGCTTCGATACTGAAGCTTTCTTT.